A selection of T cell receptor beta chains follows, all from one sample in a study of identical twins. TCRdb passed the 5' RACE reads through MiXCR, listing each CDR3 protein once. The table lists 350,000 to 500,000 distinct CDR3 sequences, about 18% of them singletons. The sequenced sample consisted of naive T cells sorted from blood. The receptors come from a man aged 45-60 years in good health. CDR3s include the opening cysteine and the closing phenylalanine or tryptophan. The order of the fields is J gene, clone size, D gene, V gene, CDR3 protein, CDR3 DNA. The D gene is left open where the match is weak. Clone size is given for some rows only: seen once, a few or many times, or a class if the clone is expanded.

j_gene: TRBJ2-1
abundance: many
d_gene: NA
v_gene: TRBV7-9
CDR3aa: CASSLTDAEQFF
CDR3nt: TGTGCCAGCAGCTTAACAGACGCAGAGCAGTTCTTC

j_gene: TRBJ2-7
abundance: few
d_gene: NA
v_gene: TRBV12-3/TRBV12-4
CDR3aa: CASSFGVTSYEQYF
CDR3nt: TGTGCCAGCAGTTTCGGGGTTACGTCCTACGAGCAGTACTTC

j_gene: TRBJ2-4
abundance: few
d_gene: NA
v_gene: TRBV28
CDR3aa: CASSLFLEAKNIQYF
CDR3nt: TGTGCCAGCAGTTTATTCCTTGAGGCCAAAAACATTCAGTACTTC

j_gene: TRBJ1-6
abundance: few
d_gene: NA
v_gene: TRBV7-9
CDR3aa: CASSFPMGTARRSPLHF
CDR3nt: TGTGCCAGCAGCTTCCCTATGGGCACAGCAAGGAGATCACCCCTCCACTTT

j_gene: TRBJ2-5
abundance: many
d_gene: NA
v_gene: TRBV6-1
CDR3aa: CASGGGWGGETQYF
CDR3nt: TGTGCCTCTGGGGGAGGTTGGGGAGGAGAGACCCAGTACTTC

j_gene: TRBJ1-2
abundance: NA
d_gene: NA
v_gene: TRBV14
CDR3aa: CASSSFDRPNSYYGYTF
CDR3nt: TGTGCCAGCAGCTCTTTCGACAGGCCGAATTCTTACTATGGCTACACCTTC

j_gene: TRBJ1-3
abundance: NA
d_gene: NA
v_gene: TRBV27
CDR3aa: CASSRRGTAHGYGNTIYF
CDR3nt: TGTGCCAGCAGCCGCAGAGGGACCGCACACGGTTATGGAAACACCATATATTTT

j_gene: TRBJ1-2
abundance: few
d_gene: NA
v_gene: TRBV20-1
CDR3aa: CSARPLANYGYTF
CDR3nt: TGCAGTGCTCGACCGTTAGCTAACTATGGCTACACCTTC

j_gene: TRBJ1-2
abundance: once
d_gene: NA
v_gene: TRBV14
CDR3aa: CASSQVLDSTSVANYGYTF
CDR3nt: TGTGCCAGCAGCCAAGTTTTGGACAGTACGTCGGTGGCTAACTATGGCTACACCTTC

j_gene: TRBJ1-4
abundance: NA
d_gene: NA
v_gene: TRBV20-1
CDR3aa: CSAPLAGGPTNEKLFF
CDR3nt: TGCAGTGCTCCCCTGGCCGGGGGGCCAACTAATGAAAAACTGTTTTTT

j_gene: TRBJ2-5
abundance: many
d_gene: TRBD2
v_gene: TRBV12-3/TRBV12-4
CDR3aa: CASSLSGTRETQYF
CDR3nt: TGTGCCAGCAGCCTTTCCGGGACTAGAGAGACCCAGTACTTC

j_gene: TRBJ1-1
abundance: NA
d_gene: NA
v_gene: TRBV3-1
CDR3aa: CASSQEIRPNTEAFF
CDR3nt: TGTGCCAGCAGCCAAGAGATCAGACCGAACACTGAAGCTTTCTTT

j_gene: TRBJ2-3
abundance: NA
d_gene: NA
v_gene: TRBV6-2/TRBV6-3
CDR3aa: CASSNAGHTQYF
CDR3nt: TGTGCCAGCAGTAACGCCGGCCATACGCAGTATTTT

j_gene: TRBJ1-1
abundance: many
d_gene: NA
v_gene: TRBV12-3/TRBV12-4
CDR3aa: CASSFVGTEAFF
CDR3nt: TGTGCCAGCAGTTTCGTGGGCACTGAAGCTTTCTTT

j_gene: TRBJ2-7
abundance: many
d_gene: NA
v_gene: TRBV29-1
CDR3aa: CSVGTGSPYEQYF
CDR3nt: TGCAGCGTTGGGACGGGCTCCCCCTACGAGCAGTACTTC

j_gene: TRBJ1-1
abundance: few
d_gene: NA
v_gene: TRBV12-3/TRBV12-4
CDR3aa: CASSFKGVDSTEAFF
CDR3nt: TGTGCCAGCAGTTTTAAGGGGGTCGATAGCACTGAAGCTTTCTTT

j_gene: TRBJ2-7
abundance: few
d_gene: NA
v_gene: TRBV20-1
CDR3aa: CSAREGVRSILEEQYF
CDR3nt: TGCAGTGCTAGAGAAGGAGTTCGCTCTATCCTAGAGGAGCAGTACTTC

j_gene: TRBJ2-5
abundance: NA
d_gene: NA
v_gene: TRBV7-7
CDR3aa: CASSPYGGETQYF
CDR3nt: TGTGCTAGCAGCCCGTATGGGGGAGAGACCCAGTACTTC

j_gene: TRBJ2-3
abundance: NA
d_gene: NA
v_gene: TRBV4-2
CDR3aa: CASSQETGANTDTQYF
CDR3nt: TGTGCCAGCAGCCAAGAGACGGGAGCCAACACAGATACGCAGTATTTT

j_gene: TRBJ2-7
abundance: NA
d_gene: NA
v_gene: TRBV10-3
CDR3aa: CAIATGSYEQYF
CDR3nt: TGTGCCATCGCCACAGGGTCGTACGAGCAGTACTTC

j_gene: TRBJ1-2
abundance: many
d_gene: NA
v_gene: TRBV18
CDR3aa: CASSPDSPTNYGYTF
CDR3nt: TGTGCCAGCTCACCTGACAGTCCTACTAACTATGGCTACACCTTC

j_gene: TRBJ2-2
abundance: few
d_gene: NA
v_gene: TRBV21-1
CDR3aa: CASSSTGTSGIRGRELFF
CDR3nt: TGTGCCAGCAGTTCGACCGGGACTAGCGGGATAAGGGGCCGGGAGCTGTTTTTT

j_gene: TRBJ2-1
abundance: few
d_gene: TRBD1
v_gene: TRBV5-5
CDR3aa: CASSFSRGLRNEQFF
CDR3nt: TGTGCCAGCAGCTTCTCCAGGGGGCTTCGCAATGAGCAGTTCTTC

j_gene: TRBJ2-1
abundance: NA
d_gene: NA
v_gene: TRBV5-5
CDR3aa: CASSSLSSVTSYNEQFF
CDR3nt: TGTGCCAGCAGCTCTCTCTCTAGCGTCACCTCCTACAATGAGCAGTTCTTC

j_gene: TRBJ2-7
abundance: few
d_gene: NA
v_gene: TRBV4-2
CDR3aa: CASSPAKGTYEQYF
CDR3nt: TGTGCCAGCAGCCCGGCTAAGGGAACCTACGAGCAGTACTTC

j_gene: TRBJ2-1
abundance: NA
d_gene: NA
v_gene: TRBV20-1
CDR3aa: CSSRGTTRTYNEQFF
CDR3nt: TGCAGTTCTCGCGGGACCACAAGAACCTACAATGAGCAGTTCTTC

j_gene: TRBJ2-5
abundance: few
d_gene: NA
v_gene: TRBV27
CDR3aa: CASSLQGRGETQYF
CDR3nt: TGTGCCAGCAGTTTACAGGGCCGAGGCGAGACCCAGTACTTC

j_gene: TRBJ2-3
abundance: few
d_gene: TRBD2
v_gene: TRBV7-2
CDR3aa: CASSLKAGGGTDTQYF
CDR3nt: TGTGCCAGCAGCTTAAAAGCGGGGGGTGGCACAGATACGCAGTATTTT

j_gene: TRBJ1-3
abundance: few
d_gene: NA
v_gene: TRBV28
CDR3aa: CASSVGNSGNTIYF
CDR3nt: TGTGCCAGCAGTGTGGGGAACTCTGGAAACACCATATATTTT

j_gene: TRBJ1-2
abundance: NA
d_gene: NA
v_gene: TRBV29-1
CDR3aa: CSTKKGGDGYTF
CDR3nt: TGCAGTACCAAGAAGGGGGGCGATGGCTACACCTTC

j_gene: TRBJ1-6
abundance: many
d_gene: TRBD1
v_gene: TRBV5-1
CDR3aa: CASSPRQGQNSPLHF
CDR3nt: TGCGCCAGCAGCCCCCGACAGGGCCAGAATTCACCCCTCCACTTT

j_gene: TRBJ2-7
abundance: few
d_gene: NA
v_gene: TRBV12-3/TRBV12-4
CDR3aa: CASSSLRSNYEQYF
CDR3nt: TGTGCCAGCAGTTCCCTAAGGAGTAACTACGAGCAGTACTTC

j_gene: TRBJ1-1
abundance: NA
d_gene: NA
v_gene: TRBV28
CDR3aa: CASRSSRTWNTEAFF
CDR3nt: TGTGCCAGCAGGTCCTCTAGGACCTGGAACACTGAAGCTTTCTTT

j_gene: TRBJ2-1
abundance: many
d_gene: TRBD2
v_gene: TRBV4-2
CDR3aa: CASSQGDWTSGPNEQFF
CDR3nt: TGTGCCAGCAGCCAAGGTGATTGGACTAGCGGCCCCAATGAGCAGTTCTTC

j_gene: TRBJ2-7
abundance: NA
d_gene: NA
v_gene: TRBV7-2
CDR3aa: CASSLRTTEQYF
CDR3nt: TGTGCCAGCAGCTTACGGACAACCGAGCAGTACTTC

j_gene: TRBJ1-2
abundance: few
d_gene: TRBD1
v_gene: TRBV5-4
CDR3aa: CASSFAGTGGSGGYTF
CDR3nt: TGTGCCAGCAGTTTTGCCGGGACAGGGGGCTCGGGAGGCTACACCTTC

j_gene: TRBJ2-7
abundance: many
d_gene: NA
v_gene: TRBV6-1
CDR3aa: CASSPDRVYEQYF
CDR3nt: TGTGCCAGCTCCCCCGACAGAGTCTACGAGCAGTACTTC

j_gene: TRBJ1-4
abundance: few
d_gene: TRBD1
v_gene: TRBV5-1
CDR3aa: CASSLEGQGNEKLFF
CDR3nt: TGCGCCAGCAGCTTGGAGGGACAGGGGAATGAAAAACTGTTTTTT

j_gene: TRBJ2-1
abundance: NA
d_gene: TRBD2
v_gene: TRBV6-1
CDR3aa: CASRLPLAGGFNEQFF
CDR3nt: TGTGCCAGCAGACTTCCTCTAGCGGGAGGGTTCAATGAGCAGTTCTTC

j_gene: TRBJ1-2
abundance: NA
d_gene: NA
v_gene: TRBV12-3/TRBV12-4
CDR3aa: CASAPALTGFYGYTF
CDR3nt: TGTGCCAGCGCGCCAGCCCTTACCGGTTTCTATGGCTACACCTTC

j_gene: TRBJ2-1
abundance: NA
d_gene: NA
v_gene: TRBV6-2/TRBV6-3
CDR3aa: CASSYSIYREIGGNEQFF
CDR3nt: TGTGCCAGCAGTTACTCGATTTATCGGGAGATCGGTGGGAATGAGCAGTTCTTC

j_gene: TRBJ1-2
abundance: NA
d_gene: NA
v_gene: TRBV20-1
CDR3aa: CSARVQANYGYTF
CDR3nt: TGCAGTGCTAGAGTTCAGGCTAACTATGGCTACACCTTC

j_gene: TRBJ2-3
abundance: few
d_gene: NA
v_gene: TRBV20-1
CDR3aa: CSAKRRTDTQYF
CDR3nt: TGCAGTGCTAAGCGGCGCACAGATACGCAGTATTTT

j_gene: TRBJ1-1
abundance: few
d_gene: TRBD1
v_gene: TRBV5-1
CDR3aa: CASSMRTGGNAEAFF
CDR3nt: TGCGCCAGCAGCATGAGGACAGGAGGTAACGCTGAAGCTTTCTTT

j_gene: TRBJ1-6
abundance: NA
d_gene: NA
v_gene: TRBV7-9
CDR3aa: CASSWTGTSSYNSPLHF
CDR3nt: TGTGCCAGCAGCTGGACGGGGACGAGCTCCTATAATTCACCCCTCCACTTT

j_gene: TRBJ2-2
abundance: NA
d_gene: NA
v_gene: TRBV29-1
CDR3aa: CSVEDTLGRSLNTGELFF
CDR3nt: TGCAGCGTTGAAGATACCCTGGGCAGGAGCCTCAACACCGGGGAGCTGTTTTTT

j_gene: TRBJ2-7
abundance: many
d_gene: TRBD2
v_gene: TRBV20-1
CDR3aa: CSAYSGGSTYEQYF
CDR3nt: TGCAGTGCGTACAGCGGGGGATCCACCTACGAGCAGTACTTC

j_gene: TRBJ1-5
abundance: few
d_gene: NA
v_gene: TRBV15
CDR3aa: CATSREADQPQHF
CDR3nt: TGTGCCACCAGCAGAGAGGCTGATCAGCCCCAGCATTTT

j_gene: TRBJ1-1
abundance: many
d_gene: NA
v_gene: TRBV29-1
CDR3aa: CSVETLNTEAFF
CDR3nt: TGCAGCGTTGAAACGTTGAACACTGAAGCTTTCTTT

j_gene: TRBJ2-7
abundance: NA
d_gene: NA
v_gene: TRBV5-1
CDR3aa: CASSLAQRQVSYEQYF
CDR3nt: TGCGCCAGCAGCTTGGCCCAGAGACAGGTCTCCTACGAGCAGTACTTC

j_gene: TRBJ1-5
abundance: many
d_gene: NA
v_gene: TRBV20-1
CDR3aa: CSARVTASGPQHF
CDR3nt: TGCAGTGCTAGAGTCACAGCCTCTGGGCCCCAGCATTTT